The present T cell receptor beta chain was sequenced within a study of blood T cell repertoires in COVID-19. About the research overall: The United States, Italy and Spain provided the acute and convalescent COVID-19 samples.

As handled by the study authors: Amplification of reference gene primers provided the estimated nucleated cell counts. Repertoires were generated with immunoSEQ multiplex PCR, while TCRdb's copy carries only in-frame clones and drops some. V, J and clone size derive from that table, while D and trimming were established from the DNA sequence. The table includes roughly 160,000 clones, around 84% detected once. Trimming left V 2 bases short and J 4 bases short, with 24 bases between. Germline CDR1 SGHDN, CDR2 FVKESK. This CDR3 contains 19 residues. Followed over time, Seattle patients had been enrolled while infection was active. This clone has a handful of counts.

Input material: peripheral blood. The chain links TRBV14 to TRBJ2-1; D may be TRBD1 (5 bases). This TCR was recovered from a woman aged 50 to 60 with COVID-19, enrolled during active disease. This CDR3 reads CASSQSFGWLTEEYNEQFF. The CDR3, as DNA: TGTGCCAGCAGCCAATCTTTTGGGTGGTTGACAGAAGAATACAATGAGCAGTTCTTC.